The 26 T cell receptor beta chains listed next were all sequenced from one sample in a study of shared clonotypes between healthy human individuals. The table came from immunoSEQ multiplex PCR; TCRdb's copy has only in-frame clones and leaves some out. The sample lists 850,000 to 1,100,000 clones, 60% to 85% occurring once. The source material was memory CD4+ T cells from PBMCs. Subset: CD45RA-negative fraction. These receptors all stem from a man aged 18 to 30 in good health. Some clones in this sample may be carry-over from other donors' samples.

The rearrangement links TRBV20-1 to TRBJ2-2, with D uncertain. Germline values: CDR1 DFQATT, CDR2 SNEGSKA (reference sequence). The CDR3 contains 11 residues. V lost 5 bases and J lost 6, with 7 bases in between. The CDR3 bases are TGCAGTGCTGACCGGGCCGGGGAGCTGTTTTTT. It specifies CSADRAGELFF.

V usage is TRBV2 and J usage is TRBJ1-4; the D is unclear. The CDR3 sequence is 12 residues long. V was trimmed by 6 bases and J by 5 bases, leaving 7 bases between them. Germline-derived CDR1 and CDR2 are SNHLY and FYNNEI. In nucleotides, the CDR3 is TGTGCCAGCAGAGTCAAAAATGAAAAACTGTTTTTT. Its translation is CASRVKNEKLFF. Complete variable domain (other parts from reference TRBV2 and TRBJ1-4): EPEVTQTPSHQVTQMGQEVILRCVPISNHLYFYWYRQILGQKVEFLVSFYNNEISEKSEIFDDQFSVERPDGSNFTLKIRSTKLEDSAMYFCASRVKNEKLFFGSGTQLSVL.

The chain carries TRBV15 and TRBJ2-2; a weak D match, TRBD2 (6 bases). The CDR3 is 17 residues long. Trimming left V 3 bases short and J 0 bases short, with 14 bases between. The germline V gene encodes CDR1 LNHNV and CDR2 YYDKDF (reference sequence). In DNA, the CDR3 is TGTGCCACCAGCAGTCGGGTAGCTAGCGCGAACACCGGGGAGCTGTTTTTT. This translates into CATSSRVASANTGELFF. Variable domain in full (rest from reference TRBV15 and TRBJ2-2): DAMVIQNPRYQVTQFGKPVTLSCSQTLNHNVMYWYQQKSSQAPKLLFHYYDKDFNNEADTPDNFQSRRPNTSFCFLDIRSPGLGDTAMYLCATSSRVASANTGELFFGEGSRLTVL.

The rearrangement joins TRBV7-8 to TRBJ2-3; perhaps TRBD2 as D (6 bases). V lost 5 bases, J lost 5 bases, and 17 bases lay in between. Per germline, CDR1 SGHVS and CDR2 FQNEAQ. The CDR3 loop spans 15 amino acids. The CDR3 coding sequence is TGTGCCAGCAGCACCCGACTAGTTGGTGGAGATACGCAGTATTTT. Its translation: CASSTRLVGGDTQYF.

CDR3 sequence reads: CASSEGWAGELFF. In nucleotides, the CDR3 is TGTGCCAGCAGTGAGGGGTGGGCCGGGGAGCTGTTTTTT. The J gene is TRBJ2-2, the V gene TRBV6-1; D gene uncertain. V was cut by 3 bases and J by 6 bases, with 8 bases left in between. The CDR3 is 13 residues long. Per germline, CDR1 MNHNS and CDR2 SASEGT.

The CDR3, as DNA: TGTGCCAGCCCTAGTGATGGGGGGCTCTTGGGGGCTTTCTTT. It encodes CASPSDGGLLGAFF. This chain joins TRBV7-9 and TRBJ1-1; a possible D gene is TRBD1 (6 bases). The CDR3 is 14 amino acids. Germline V CDR1 and CDR2: SEHNR, FQNEAQ (reference sequence). V lost 8 bases and J lost 11, with 24 bases in between.

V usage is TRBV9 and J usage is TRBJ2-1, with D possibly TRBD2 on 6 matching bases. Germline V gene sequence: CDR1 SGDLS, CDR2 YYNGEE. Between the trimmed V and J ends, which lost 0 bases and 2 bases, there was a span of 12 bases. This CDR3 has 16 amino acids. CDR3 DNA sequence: TGTGCCAGCAGCGTAGTCGGCGGGAATACCTACAATGAGCAGTTCTTC. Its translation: CASSVVGGNTYNEQFF.

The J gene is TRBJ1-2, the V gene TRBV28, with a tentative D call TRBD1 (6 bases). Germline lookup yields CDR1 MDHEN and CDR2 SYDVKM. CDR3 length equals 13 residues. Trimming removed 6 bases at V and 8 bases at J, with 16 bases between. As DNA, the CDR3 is TGTGCCAGCAGCGTTCCGGGGGCGCGCGGCTACACCTTC. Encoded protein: CASSVPGARGYTF.

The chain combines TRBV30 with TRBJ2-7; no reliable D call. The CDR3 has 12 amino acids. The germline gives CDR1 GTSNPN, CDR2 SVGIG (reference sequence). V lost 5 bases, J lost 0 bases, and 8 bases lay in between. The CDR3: CAWALDSYEQYF. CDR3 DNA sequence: TGTGCCTGGGCCCTGGACTCCTACGAGCAGTACTTC.

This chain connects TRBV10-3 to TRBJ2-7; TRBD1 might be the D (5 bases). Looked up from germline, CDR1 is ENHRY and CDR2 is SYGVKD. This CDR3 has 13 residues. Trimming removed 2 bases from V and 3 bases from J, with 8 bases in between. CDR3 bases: TGTGCCATCAGTGAGGCCCAGGGCTACGAGCAGTACTTC. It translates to CAISEAQGYEQYF.

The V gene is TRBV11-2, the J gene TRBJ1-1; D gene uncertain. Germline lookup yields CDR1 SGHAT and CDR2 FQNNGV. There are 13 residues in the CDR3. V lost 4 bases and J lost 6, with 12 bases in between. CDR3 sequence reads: CASSSRAGSEAFF. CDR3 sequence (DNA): TGTGCCAGCAGCTCCCGGGCGGGGTCTGAAGCTTTCTTT.

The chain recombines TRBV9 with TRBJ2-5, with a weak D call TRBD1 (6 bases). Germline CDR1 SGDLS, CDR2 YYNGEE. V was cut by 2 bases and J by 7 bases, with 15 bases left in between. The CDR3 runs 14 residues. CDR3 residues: CASSVLRDKGTQYF. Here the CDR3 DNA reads TGTGCCAGCAGCGTTCTCCGGGACAAGGGGACCCAGTACTTC. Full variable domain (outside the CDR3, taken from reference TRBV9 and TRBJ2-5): DSGVTQTPKHLITATGQRVTLRCSPRSGDLSVYWYQQSLDQGLQFLIQYYNGEERAKGNILERFSAQQFPDLHSELNLSSLELGDSALYFCASSVLRDKGTQYFGPGTRLLVL.

The CDR3 DNA reads as TGCGCCAGCAGCCAAGATGGTTATGGCTACACCTTC. Translation: CASSQDGYGYTF. V usage is TRBV4-1 and J usage is TRBJ1-2, with D unclear. Between the trimmed V and J ends, which lost 0 bases and 5 bases, there was a span of 4 bases. Germline V gives CDR1 MGHRA, CDR2 YSYEKL. The CDR3 is 12 residues long.

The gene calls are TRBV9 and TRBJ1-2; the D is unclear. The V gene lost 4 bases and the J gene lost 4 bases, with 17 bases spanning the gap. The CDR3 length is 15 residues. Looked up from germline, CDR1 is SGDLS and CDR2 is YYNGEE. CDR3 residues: CASSPREVKSYGYTF. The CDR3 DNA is TGTGCCAGCAGCCCTCGGGAGGTTAAAAGCTATGGCTACACCTTC. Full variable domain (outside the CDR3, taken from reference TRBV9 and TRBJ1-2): DSGVTQTPKHLITATGQRVTLRCSPRSGDLSVYWYQQSLDQGLQFLIQYYNGEERAKGNILERFSAQQFPDLHSELNLSSLELGDSALYFCASSPREVKSYGYTFGSGTRLTVV.

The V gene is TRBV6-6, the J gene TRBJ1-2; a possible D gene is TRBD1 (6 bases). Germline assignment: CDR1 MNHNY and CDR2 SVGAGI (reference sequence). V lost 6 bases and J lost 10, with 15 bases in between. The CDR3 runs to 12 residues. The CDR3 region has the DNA TGTGCCAGCAGCCCCGAGGACAGACTCTACACCTTC. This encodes CASSPEDRLYTF.

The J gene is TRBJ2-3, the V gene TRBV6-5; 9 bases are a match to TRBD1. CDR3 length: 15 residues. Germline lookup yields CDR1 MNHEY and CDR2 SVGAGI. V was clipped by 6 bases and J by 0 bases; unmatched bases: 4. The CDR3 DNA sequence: TGTGCCAGCAGACGACAGGGGGTTAGCACAGATACGCAGTATTTT. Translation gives CASRRQGVSTDTQYF.

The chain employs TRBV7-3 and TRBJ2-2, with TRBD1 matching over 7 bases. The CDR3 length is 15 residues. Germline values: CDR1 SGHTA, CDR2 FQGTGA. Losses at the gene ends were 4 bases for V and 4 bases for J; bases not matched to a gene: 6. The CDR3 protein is CASSSGTALTGELFF. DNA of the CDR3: TGTGCCAGCAGCTCCGGGACAGCCCTCACCGGGGAGCTGTTTTTT.

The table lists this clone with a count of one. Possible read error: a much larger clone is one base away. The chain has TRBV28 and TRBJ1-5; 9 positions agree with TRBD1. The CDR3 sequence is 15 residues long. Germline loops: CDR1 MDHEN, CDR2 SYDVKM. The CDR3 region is CVSSPMGTGNQPQHF. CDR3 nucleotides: TGTGTCAGCAGTCCTATGGGGACAGGGAATCAGCCCCAGCATTTT.

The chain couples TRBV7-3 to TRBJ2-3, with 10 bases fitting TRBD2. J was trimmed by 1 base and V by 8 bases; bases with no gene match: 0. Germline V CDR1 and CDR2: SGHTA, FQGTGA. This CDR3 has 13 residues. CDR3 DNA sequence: TGTGCCAGCGGGACTAGCGGCACAGATACGCAGTATTTT. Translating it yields CASGTSGTDTQYF.

The CDR3 nucleotides read TGTGCCAGCAGTGTAGGGCTAGCCTACGAGCAGTACTTC. It encodes CASSVGLAYEQYF. The V call is TRBV2, the J call TRBJ2-7; D is undetermined. The CDR3 runs 13 residues. In germline, CDR1 is SNHLY, CDR2 FYNNEI. With 4 bases removed from V and 2 bases from J, the gap between germline ends came to 9 bases.

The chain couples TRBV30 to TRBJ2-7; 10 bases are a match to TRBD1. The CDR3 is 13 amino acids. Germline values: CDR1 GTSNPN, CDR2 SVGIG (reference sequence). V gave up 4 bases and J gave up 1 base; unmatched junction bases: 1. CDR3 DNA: TGTGCCTGGAAGGACAGGGGGTCCTACGAGCAGTACTTC. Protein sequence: CAWKDRGSYEQYF.

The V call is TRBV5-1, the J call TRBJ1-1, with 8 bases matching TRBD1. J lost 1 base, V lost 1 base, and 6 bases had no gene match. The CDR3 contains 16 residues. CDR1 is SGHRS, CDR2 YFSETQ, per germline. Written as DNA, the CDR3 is TGCGCCAGCAGCTTGCGGGCAGGGGGCAAGAACACTGAAGCTTTCTTT. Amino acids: CASSLRAGGKNTEAFF.

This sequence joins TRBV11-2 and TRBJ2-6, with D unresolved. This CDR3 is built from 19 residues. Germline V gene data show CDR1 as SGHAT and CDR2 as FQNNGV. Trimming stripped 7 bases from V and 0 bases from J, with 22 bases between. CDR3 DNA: TGTGCCAGCATTCTCAAGTCTTCCCAGCTTTACTCTGGGGCCAACGTCCTGACTTTC. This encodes CASILKSSQLYSGANVLTF.

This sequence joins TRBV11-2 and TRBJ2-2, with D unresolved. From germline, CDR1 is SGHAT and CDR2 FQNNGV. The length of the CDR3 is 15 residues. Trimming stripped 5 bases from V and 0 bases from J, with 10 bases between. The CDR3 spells CASSPRRTNTGELFF. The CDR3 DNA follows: TGTGCCAGCAGCCCGCGCCGCACGAACACCGGGGAGCTGTTTTTT. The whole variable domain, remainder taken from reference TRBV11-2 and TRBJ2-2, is EAGVAQSPRYKIIEKRQSVAFWCNPISGHATLYWYQQILGQGPKLLIQFQNNGVVDDSQLPKDRFSAERLKGVDSTLKIQPAKLEDSAVYLCASSPRRTNTGELFFGEGSRLTVL.

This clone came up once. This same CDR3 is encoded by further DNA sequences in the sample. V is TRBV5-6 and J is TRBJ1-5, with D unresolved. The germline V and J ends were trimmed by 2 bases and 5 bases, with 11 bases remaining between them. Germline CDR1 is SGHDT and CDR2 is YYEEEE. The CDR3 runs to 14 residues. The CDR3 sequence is CASSLKGEHQPQHF. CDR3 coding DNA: TGTGCCAGCAGCTTAAAGGGAGAACATCAGCCCCAGCATTTT.

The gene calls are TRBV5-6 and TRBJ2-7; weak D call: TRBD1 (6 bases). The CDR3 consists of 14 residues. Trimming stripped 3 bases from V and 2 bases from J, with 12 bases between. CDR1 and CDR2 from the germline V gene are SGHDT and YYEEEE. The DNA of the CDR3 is TGTGCCAGCAGCTCCGGGACACTCGCCTACGAGCAGTACTTC. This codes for CASSSGTLAYEQYF.